A single sample gave rise to the 17 T cell receptor beta chains below, sequenced in a study of cytomegalovirus exposure and HLA in healthy donors. Repertoires were generated with immunoSEQ multiplex PCR, while TCRdb's copy carries only in-frame clones and drops some. The table lists some 130,000 clones, nearly 90% of them singletons. The specimen was PBMCs. The source is a young woman in good health and CMV-seronegative.

The chain links TRBV5-1 to TRBJ2-7, with TRBD1 identical over 9 bases. The CDR3 sequence is 16 residues long. V dropped 4 bases and J dropped 6; count of bases not matched to a gene: 14. Germline V gene sequence: CDR1 SGHRS, CDR2 YFSETQ. The CDR3 here is CASSDHRGQGLGEQYF. CDR3 DNA: TGCGCCAGCAGCGACCACCGGGGACAGGGTCTCGGCGAGCAGTACTTC. Combining the CDR3 with reference TRBV5-1 and TRBJ2-7 gives the whole variable domain KAGVTQTPRYLIKTRGQQVTLSCSPISGHRSVSWYQQTPGQGLQFLFEYFSETQRNKGNFPGRFSGRQFSNSRSEMNVSTLELGDSALYLCASSDHRGQGLGEQYFGPGTRLTVT.

The gene calls are TRBV19 and TRBJ1-4; 9 bases are shared with TRBD1. The CDR3 totals 17 residues. The V segment lost 4 bases and the J segment 8 bases; nucleotides outside the gene matches: 14. Per germline, CDR1 LNHDA and CDR2 SQIVND (reference sequence). Written as DNA, the CDR3 is TGTGCCAGTAGTACTCCGGGACAGGGAGGCGGCAAGGAAAAACTGTTTTTT. Translation gives CASSTPGQGGGKEKLFF.

The chain joins TRBV14 to TRBJ2-6; TRBD1 matches 8 bases. Germline V gene data show CDR1 as SGHDN and CDR2 as FVKESK. This CDR3 is built from 20 residues. With 0 bases clipped from V and 1 base from J, the junction kept 11 bases outside the gene matches. The CDR3 nucleotides are TGTGCCAGCAGCCAAGATGAGGACAGGGTCCATTGGTCTGGGGCCAACGTCCTGACTTTC. Translation gives CASSQDEDRVHWSGANVLTF.

This chain uses TRBV2 with TRBJ1-1; TRBD1 agrees at 8 bases. The CDR3 extends over 14 amino acids. V lost 7 bases and J lost 5; bases outside the gene matches: 9. The V gene's germline CDR1 is SNHLY and CDR2 FYNNEI. As DNA, the CDR3 is TGTGCCAGCACAGAAACAGGGGGACGGACTGAAGCTTTCTTT. The encoded protein is CASTETGGRTEAFF.

This sequence joins TRBV11-1 and TRBJ1-6; tentative D call: TRBD1 (5 bases). The CDR3 contains 16 residues. Trimming took 5 bases from V and 6 from J, leaving 17 bases between them. Per the germline V gene, CDR1 is SGHAT and CDR2 is FQDESV (reference sequence). CDR3 bases: TGTGCCAGCAGCCCCTACATGGGGCAGGGTAATTCACCCCTCCACTTT. The encoded protein is CASSPYMGQGNSPLHF.

The chain employs TRBV13 and TRBJ1-4; 7 bases match TRBD1. V was pared by 1 base and J by 5 bases, with 1 base of the junction left unmatched. Germline V gives CDR1 PRHDT, CDR2 FYEKMQ (reference sequence). The CDR3 covers 14 residues. The CDR3 reads CASSLARGNEKLFF. The CDR3 DNA reads TGTGCCAGCAGCTTAGCCAGGGGGAATGAAAAACTGTTTTTT. The variable domain in full, completed from reference TRBV13 and TRBJ1-4, reads AAGVIQSPRHLIKEKRETATLKCYPIPRHDTVYWYQQGPGQDPQFLISFYEKMQSDKGSIPDRFSAQQFSDYHSELNMSSLELGDSALYFCASSLARGNEKLFFGSGTQLSVL.

Only one count was recorded for this clone. This rearrangement joins TRBV6-1 to TRBJ2-1, with D maybe TRBD1 (5 bases). Trimming took 8 bases from V and 2 from J, leaving 13 bases between them. The CDR3 spans 14 residues. Germline CDR1 MNHNS, CDR2 SASEGT. The CDR3 spells CASSRQSTYNEQFF. CDR3 sequence (DNA): TGTGCCAGCTCCCGACAGAGTACCTACAATGAGCAGTTCTTC.

V usage is TRBV7-8 and J usage is TRBJ1-1, with TRBD1 matching over 8 bases. Germline V gene data show CDR1 as SGHVS and CDR2 as FQNEAQ. V was pared by 3 bases and J by 6 bases, with 9 bases of the junction left unmatched. The CDR3 totals 15 residues. CDR3: CASSFDGQGRAEAFF. CDR3 DNA sequence: TGTGCCAGCAGCTTTGATGGACAGGGTAGGGCTGAAGCTTTCTTT.

For this clone: Other DNA sequences within the sample encode an identical CDR3. The genes are TRBV6-5 and TRBJ2-2, with D tentatively TRBD2 (6 bases). The germline CDR1 and CDR2 sequences are MNHEY and SVGAGI. The germline V and J ends were trimmed by 0 bases and 4 bases, with 12 bases remaining between them. The CDR3 has 16 residues. The CDR3 DNA sequence: TGTGCCAGCAGTTACTCGGCACGGGGAGGCACCGGGGAGCTGTTTTTT. It yields the protein CASSYSARGGTGELFF.

This chain links TRBV5-1 with TRBJ2-1; 9 nucleotides align to TRBD2. The CDR3 is 14 amino acids. Per germline, CDR1 SGHRS and CDR2 YFSETQ. J gave up 3 bases and V 4 bases, and 2 bases lay outside the gene matches. The CDR3 DNA reads TGCGCCAGCAGCCAGCGGGGGGACTACAATGAGCAGTTCTTC. Protein: CASSQRGDYNEQFF.

The chain has TRBV23-1 and TRBJ1-4; 8 bases align to TRBD1. TRBV23-1 is marked as an open reading frame, function uncertain. J gave up 5 bases and V 7 bases, and 12 bases lay outside the gene matches. This CDR3 contains 16 residues. The CDR3 protein is CASKRTNGTGNEKLFF. CDR3 in DNA: TGCGCCAGCAAGCGAACCAACGGGACAGGCAATGAAAAACTGTTTTTT.

CDR3 region: CASSERGRYNQPQHF. CDR3 nucleotides: TGTGCCAGCAGTGAAAGGGGGCGTTACAATCAGCCCCAGCATTTT. The chain links TRBV2 to TRBJ1-5; the match to TRBD1 covers 7 bases. V lost 2 bases, J lost 3 bases, and 4 bases stayed unmatched. Germline V gives CDR1 SNHLY, CDR2 FYNNEI. CDR3 length: 15 amino acids.

The rearrangement uses TRBV5-5 and TRBJ1-1, with unresolved D. The CDR3 sequence is 14 residues long. The V end lost 0 bases, the J end lost 4 bases, and 10 bases lay between the germline ends. The germline gives CDR1 SGHKS, CDR2 YYEKEE (reference sequence). The CDR3 spells CASSLVEVGTEAFF. Written as DNA, the CDR3 is TGTGCCAGCAGCTTGGTGGAGGTAGGCACTGAAGCTTTCTTT.

The chain employs TRBV7-9 and TRBJ1-1; 11 bases match TRBD1. Germline V gene data show CDR1 as SEHNR and CDR2 as FQNEAQ (reference sequence). The CDR3 consists of 16 residues. Germline trimming cut 1 base from V and 2 bases from J; bases unmatched to any gene: 3. Written as DNA, the CDR3 is TGTGCCAGCAGCTTAGTAGGGACAGGGGGTAACACTGAAGCTTTCTTT. This encodes CASSLVGTGGNTEAFF.

The gene calls are TRBV6-1 and TRBJ2-1; TRBD2 matches at 11 bases. This CDR3 region has 14 residues. Germline CDR1 reads MNHNS; CDR2 reads SASEGT. With 9 bases clipped from V and 7 bases from J, the junction kept 8 bases outside the gene matches. The CDR3 region is CASVLAGARNEQFF. DNA of the CDR3: TGTGCCAGTGTACTAGCGGGGGCACGAAATGAGCAGTTCTTC.

J is TRBJ2-5 and V is TRBV11-3; TRBD2 aligns across 10 bases. Germline CDR1 is SGHNT and CDR2 is YENEEA. The CDR3 sequence is 13 residues long. Losses at the gene ends were 5 bases for V and 11 bases for J; bases not matched to a gene: 8. The CDR3 is CASSPIAGGLQYF. In nucleotides, the CDR3 is TGTGCCAGCAGCCCCATAGCGGGGGGCCTTCAGTACTTC.

This clone was detected a few times. CDR3 residues: CASSLAAGGTQPQHF. The DNA for the CDR3 is TGTGCCAGCAGCTTGGCGGCAGGGGGTACTCAGCCCCAGCATTTT. The rearrangement links TRBV5-6 to TRBJ1-5; 7 bases agree with TRBD1. The V gene end was trimmed by 0 bases and the J gene end by 6 bases; junction bases not matched to a gene: 6. The germline V gene encodes CDR1 SGHDT and CDR2 YYEEEE. This CDR3 region has 15 residues.